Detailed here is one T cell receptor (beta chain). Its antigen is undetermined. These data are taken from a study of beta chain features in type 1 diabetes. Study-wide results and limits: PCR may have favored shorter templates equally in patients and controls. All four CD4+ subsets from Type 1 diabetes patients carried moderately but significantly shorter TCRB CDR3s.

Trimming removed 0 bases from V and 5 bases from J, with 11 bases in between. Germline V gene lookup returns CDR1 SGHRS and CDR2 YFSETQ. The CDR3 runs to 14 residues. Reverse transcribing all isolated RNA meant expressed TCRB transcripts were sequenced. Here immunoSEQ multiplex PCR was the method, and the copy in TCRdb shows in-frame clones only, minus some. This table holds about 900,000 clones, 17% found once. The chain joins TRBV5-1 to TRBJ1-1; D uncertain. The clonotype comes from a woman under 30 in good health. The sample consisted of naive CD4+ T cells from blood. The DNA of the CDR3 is TGCGCCAGCAGCTTGGTGATTCCGGTTACTGAAGCTTTCTTT. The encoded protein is CASSLVIPVTEAFF.